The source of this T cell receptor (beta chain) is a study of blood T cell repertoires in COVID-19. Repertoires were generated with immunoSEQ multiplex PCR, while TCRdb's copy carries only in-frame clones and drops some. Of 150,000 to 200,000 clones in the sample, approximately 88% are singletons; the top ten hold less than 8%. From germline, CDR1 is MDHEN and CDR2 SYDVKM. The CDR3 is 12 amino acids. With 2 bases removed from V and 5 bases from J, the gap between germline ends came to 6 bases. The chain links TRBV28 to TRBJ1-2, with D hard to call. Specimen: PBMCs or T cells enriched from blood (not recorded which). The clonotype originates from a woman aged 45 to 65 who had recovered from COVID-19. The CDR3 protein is CASSLTGYGYTF. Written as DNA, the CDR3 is TGTGCCAGCAGTTTAACGGGGTATGGCTACACCTTC.